This passage covers 18 T cell receptor beta chains from one sample sequenced in a study of blood T cells in healthy people across ages. PCR was performed a second time for about 7 to 11 cycles using a sample-barcoded 5' primer and a J-beta primer mix. TCRdb passed the 5' RACE reads through MiXCR, listing each CDR3 protein once. Of approximately 850,000 distinct CDR3 sequences in the sample, roughly 44% were seen once. The sequenced material came from blood. The receptors originated from a man in his 60s in good health.

The rearrangement uses TRBV7-6 and TRBJ2-7, with 11 bases that match TRBD1. The V segment lost 5 bases and the J segment 9 bases; nucleotides outside the gene matches: 9. Looked up from germline, CDR1 is SGHVS and CDR2 is FNYEAQ. The CDR3 covers 14 residues. CDR3: CASSGGTGGGWQYF. Written as DNA, the CDR3 is TGTGCCAGCAGCGGAGGGACAGGGGGAGGATGGCAGTACTTC.

V and J are TRBV6-2 or TRBV6-3 and TRBJ2-5; D uncertain. This CDR3 has 14 residues. Per the germline V gene, CDR1 is MNHEY and CDR2 is SVGEGT. V dropped 6 bases and J dropped 4 bases, with 15 bases sitting between them. The CDR3 nucleotides are TGTGCCAGCAGCAAGAAGGGCGTGCGAGAGACCCAGTACTTC. It yields the protein CASSKKGVRETQYF.

The J gene is TRBJ1-2, the V gene TRBV27; 7 nucleotides agree with TRBD1. The CDR3 is 12 amino acids. Per germline, CDR1 MNHEY and CDR2 SMNVEV (reference sequence). V shed 6 bases, J shed 6 bases, and the junction held 4 bases outside the gene matches. The CDR3 bases are TGTGCCAGCAGGACAGGGTGGAATGGCTACACCTTC. Translated, it gives CASRTGWNGYTF.

In this sample, this clonotype turned up once. This chain connects TRBV27 to TRBJ2-7; maybe TRBD2 (6 bases). Germline V CDR1 and CDR2: MNHEY, SMNVEV (reference sequence). Trimming shortened V by 2 bases and J by 0 bases, and 14 bases separated the two germline ends. The CDR3 sequence is 16 residues long. CDR3 loop: CASSLKFAGSSYEQYF. As DNA, the CDR3 is TGTGCCAGCAGTTTAAAGTTTGCGGGGAGCTCCTACGAGCAGTACTTC.

The chain combines TRBV24-1 with TRBJ2-5; 8 positions agree with TRBD1. J gave up 2 bases and V 4 bases, and 5 bases lay outside the gene matches. Germline V gene lookup returns CDR1 KGHDR and CDR2 SFDVKD. CDR3 size: 15 residues. The CDR3 DNA reads as TGTGCCACCAGTGACCACGGACAGGGACAAGAGACCCAGTACTTC. Residues: CATSDHGQGQETQYF.

V is TRBV4-1 and J is TRBJ2-5; tentative D call: TRBD1 (7 bases). Germline CDR1 and CDR2: MGHRA and YSYEKL. The CDR3 is 17 residues long. Trimming pared 1 base from V and 11 bases from J, leaving 26 bases between. The CDR3 loop reads CASSQGPGGTPYNEQYF. CDR3 coding DNA: TGCGCCAGCAGCCAAGGTCCAGGGGGGACCCCCTACAATGAGCAGTACTTC.

The chain links TRBV6-2 or TRBV6-3 to TRBJ1-1, with no clear D. V lost 0 bases, J lost 8 bases, and 10 bases lay in between. The CDR3 sequence is 13 residues long. Germline loops: CDR1 MNHEY, CDR2 SVGEGT. The CDR3 coding sequence is TGTGCCAGCAGTTACTCGGGTTACAGAGAAGCTTTCTTT. This sequence encodes CASSYSGYREAFF.

CDR3 sequence (DNA): TGTGCCAGCAGTTCCGCTAGCGGGGGGGTCAAAAACATTCAGTACTTC. Translated, it gives CASSSASGGVKNIQYF. This chain uses TRBV12-3 or TRBV12-4 with TRBJ2-4; 12 nucleotides align to TRBD2. V shed 4 bases, J shed 3 bases, and the junction held 4 bases outside the gene matches. The CDR3 is 16 amino acids.

This clonotype was seen a few times. The chain is built from TRBV11-2 and TRBJ1-2; 7 bases match TRBD1. CDR3 size: 15 residues. CDR1 is SGHAT, CDR2 FQNNGV, per germline. The V segment lost 1 base and the J segment 4 bases; nucleotides outside the gene matches: 6. CDR3 residues: CASSLGGGEVYGYTF. The CDR3 bases are TGTGCCAGCAGCTTAGGAGGGGGCGAGGTCTATGGCTACACCTTC.

V and J are TRBV24-1 and TRBJ2-5, with 10 bases matching TRBD1. The CDR3 consists of 16 residues. Germline V lookup: CDR1 KGHDR, CDR2 SFDVKD. The J segment lost 5 bases and the V segment lost 1 base, leaving 6 bases of the junction unmatched. CDR3 in DNA: TGTGCCACCAGTGATTTCGCCGGGACAGGGGATGAGACCCAGTACTTC. Its protein is CATSDFAGTGDETQYF.

This clonotype was seen only a few times. The J gene is TRBJ2-1, the V gene TRBV3-1; D gene ambiguous. V was clipped by 4 bases and J by 5 bases, with 15 bases between them. The CDR3 totals 15 residues. Germline V gene lookup returns CDR1 LGHDT and CDR2 YNNKEL (reference sequence). This CDR3 is CASSPRLVSNNEQFF. For the CDR3, the DNA is TGTGCCAGCAGCCCCCGGCTGGTTTCAAACAATGAGCAGTTCTTC.

This clonotype was seen more than once but under ten times. The chain joins TRBV2 to TRBJ2-7; D is unresolved. CDR3 length equals 13 residues. Per germline, CDR1 SNHLY and CDR2 FYNNEI. Deletions cut 4 bases from V and 3 bases from J, with 10 bases between. This chain's CDR3 is CASSVQANYEQYF. CDR3 bases: TGTGCCAGCAGTGTTCAGGCCAACTACGAGCAGTACTTC.

The table lists this clonotype with a few counts. This chain connects TRBV20-1 to TRBJ2-7; D possibly uses TRBD1 or TRBD2 (5 bases each). CDR1 DFQATT and CDR2 SNEGSKA come from the germline V gene (reference sequence). The germline V and J ends were trimmed by 3 bases and 3 bases, with 21 bases remaining between them. This CDR3 has 16 amino acids. CDR3: CSARGRAGTAHYEQYF. The CDR3 DNA reads as TGCAGTGCTAGGGGTCGGGCCGGGACCGCCCACTACGAGCAGTACTTC.

As regards this clonotype: Its ends do not fully match the called genes, so a read error is possible. The rearrangement uses TRBV20-1 and TRBJ2-1; tentatively, D is TRBD2 (6 bases). Germline loops: CDR1 DFQATT, CDR2 SNEGSKA (reference sequence). The CDR3 contains 12 residues. This chain's CDR3 is CRARDLAEGQFF. The DNA of the CDR3 is TGCAGGGCTAGAGATTTAGCGGAGGGGCAGTTCTTC.

The chain is built from TRBV7-2 and TRBJ2-5; the D is unclear. This CDR3 comprises 13 residues. Trimming removed 5 bases from V and 0 bases from J, with 7 bases in between. Germline V gene lookup returns CDR1 SGHTA and CDR2 FQGNSA. Here the CDR3 reads CASSLTYQETQYF. The DNA of the CDR3 is TGTGCCAGCAGCCTCACATACCAAGAGACCCAGTACTTC.

The rearrangement joins TRBV27 to TRBJ1-5, with 10 bases identical to TRBD1. Trimming at V came to 6 bases and at J to 1 base, leaving 6 bases not matched to a gene. Germline lookup yields CDR1 MNHEY and CDR2 SMNVEV (reference sequence). This CDR3 has 16 residues. The CDR3 sequence: CASREGDRGSNQPQHF. Here the CDR3 DNA reads TGTGCCAGCAGGGAAGGGGACAGGGGAAGCAATCAGCCCCAGCATTTT.

The CDR3 nucleotides read TGTGCCAGCAGTTATCATGGGGCCCTAAATCAGCCCCAGCATTTT. Amino acids: CASSYHGALNQPQHF. The V gene is TRBV6-2 or TRBV6-3, the J gene TRBJ1-5, with D possibly matching TRBD1 (5 bases). From germline, CDR1 is MNHEY and CDR2 SVGEGT. Deletions cut 3 bases from V and 4 bases from J, with 13 bases between. This CDR3 comprises 15 residues.

The chain has TRBV3-1 and TRBJ2-7; TRBD2 matches at 10 bases. CDR3 length equals 14 residues. Germline CDR1 and CDR2: LGHDT and YNNKEL (reference sequence). V dropped 3 bases and J dropped 6; count of bases not matched to a gene: 5. CDR3 DNA: TGTGCCAGCAGCCAGAAAGCGGGGGGGACCGAGCAGTACTTC. Amino acids: CASSQKAGGTEQYF.